This paragraph reports one T cell receptor beta chain. Its specificity is unknown. Each CDR3 protein gets one entry after TCRdb re-called the reads with MiXCR. The sample holds hundreds of thousands of distinct CDR3 sequences, 42% seen once. The record originates from a study of T cell repertoires in cytomegalovirus infection. The wider study: Researchers turned to recently identified HLA-C-restricted CMV epitopes as well as well-studied HLA-B-restricted ones. Public TCR beta signatures provided an indication of both CMV infection and a matching HLA type.

The CDR3 covers 16 residues. Trimming removed 7 bases at V and 1 base at J, with 18 bases between. Germline loops: CDR1 SGHKS, CDR2 YYEKEE (reference sequence). The study, taken as a whole, reports: HLA-C-restricted CMV clonotypes gave the most frequent clonotype in two of eight donors. Identification of carriers of CMV plus the relevant HLA was achieved through cumulative public TCR beta family frequency.

The sample consisted of cultured PBMCs, taken from culture after CMV antigen stimulation. The V gene is TRBV5-5, the J gene TRBJ2-1; maybe TRBD2 (6 bases). The sequence derives from a human donor in good health (CMV status not recorded). Some clones in this sample may be carry-over from other donors' samples. For the CDR3, the DNA is TGTGCCAGCTGGGAGGAACTGGCGTATTCCTACAATGAGCAGTTCTTC. Translation: CASWEELAYSYNEQFF.